Listed here are 32 T cell receptor beta chains from one sample, sequenced in a study of cytomegalovirus exposure and HLA in healthy donors. Vbeta (60) and Jbeta (13) primers were used in the PCR. Assay used: immunoSEQ multiplex PCR; TCRdb lists only in-frame clones, some missing. Of 150,000 to 200,000 clones listed, 65% to 80% are singletons. What was sequenced was PBMCs. The receptors derive from a woman under 40 in good health and CMV-seronegative.

The rearrangement joins TRBV7-3 to TRBJ2-3; possible D gene TRBD2, 6 bases. The V end was cut by 5 bases, the J end by 2 bases, with 17 bases between. The CDR3 spans 16 residues. The germline V gene encodes CDR1 SGHTA and CDR2 FQGTGA. Written as DNA, the CDR3 is TGTGCCAGCAGCCGGGACGGGGACTTACACACAGATACGCAGTATTTT. Translated: CASSRDGDLHTDTQYF.

Concerning this clone itself: The DNA is left out, because the CDR3 cannot be placed on it with certainty; the CDR3 is given as TCRdb lists it. This chain links TRBV27 with TRBJ2-1; TRBD2 is the table's D call, not checked against the DNA. The germline gives CDR1 MNHEY, CDR2 SMNVEV (reference sequence). From its first to its last residue, the CDR3 has 18 amino acids. CDR3 in amino acids: CASSSSIPLAGVNNEQFF.

This clone appeared a few times. The chain employs TRBV7-9 and TRBJ2-5; D ambiguous. The V and J ends lost 3 bases and 3 bases respectively, with 5 bases between them. Germline lookup yields CDR1 SEHNR and CDR2 FQNEAQ (reference sequence). CDR3 size: 12 residues. In nucleotides, the CDR3 is TGTGCCAGCAGCTTTGGCAAAGAGACCCAGTACTTC. Translation: CASSFGKETQYF.

This chain uses TRBV7-2 with TRBJ1-2, with D possibly being TRBD1 (5 bases). The CDR3 loop spans 13 amino acids. Between the trimmed V and J ends, which lost 5 bases and 5 bases, there was a span of 12 bases. Germline V gene sequence: CDR1 SGHTA, CDR2 FQGNSA. The CDR3 DNA is TGTGCCAGCAGCGCGACAAGACAGTATGGCTACACCTTC. This translates into CASSATRQYGYTF.

The chain is built from TRBV30 and TRBJ1-2, with D perhaps matching TRBD1 (6 bases). Germline V lookup: CDR1 GTSNPN, CDR2 SVGIG (reference sequence). The CDR3 is 13 residues long. Trimming removed 5 bases from V and 1 base from J, with 11 bases in between. The chain's CDR3 is CAWARGGNYGYTF. CDR3 nucleotides: TGTGCCTGGGCCCGAGGGGGTAACTATGGCTACACCTTC. The full variable domain, in which reference TRBV30 and TRBJ1-2 provide the parts outside the CDR3, is SQTIHQWPATLVQPVGSPLSLECTVEGTSNPNLYWYRQAAGRGLQLLFYSVGIGQISSEVPQNLSASRPQDRQFILSSKKLLLSDSGFYLCAWARGGNYGYTFGSGTRLTVV.

V and J are TRBV7-2 and TRBJ1-3; no clear D. The germline V gene has CDR1 SGHTA and CDR2 FQGNSA. V lost 5 bases and J lost 2, with 13 bases in between. CDR3 length: 15 amino acids. In DNA form, the CDR3 reads TGTGCCAGCAGCCCTCGGCGCGGGGCTGGAAACACCATATATTTT. This gives the protein CASSPRRGAGNTIYF.

Turning to this clone: At one boundary the junction diverges from the germline segment, which might be a read error. The V call is TRBV7-7, the J call TRBJ2-7, with TRBD2 as a possible D gene (6 bases). The CDR3 extends over 15 amino acids. The germline V gene encodes CDR1 SSHAT and CDR2 FNYEAQ (reference sequence). CDR3 protein: CASSFQDGGSYEQYF. CDR3 coding DNA: TGTGCTAGCAGCTTCCAGGACGGGGGCTCCTACGAGCAGTACTTC. Full variable domain (rest looked up from reference TRBV7-7 and TRBJ2-7): GAGVSQSPRYKVTKRGQDVTLRCDPISSHATLYWYQQALGQGPEFLTYFNYEAQPDKSGLPSDRFSAERPEGSISTLTIQRTEQRDSAMYRCASSFQDGGSYEQYFGPGTRLTVT.

The J gene is TRBJ2-4, the V gene TRBV4-2, with 9 nucleotides matching TRBD2. V shed 1 base and J 0 bases; nucleotides not matched to a gene: 10. Germline V gene lookup returns CDR1 LGHNA and CDR2 YNFKEQ. This CDR3 has 19 residues. CDR3 sequence (DNA): TGTGCCAGCAGCCAAGCGGCTAGCGGGAATTTGGCAGCCAAAAACATTCAGTACTTC. Protein product: CASSQAASGNLAAKNIQYF.

The rearrangement joins TRBV14 to TRBJ2-3; 8 nucleotides align to TRBD2. V was clipped by 4 bases and J by 6 bases; unmatched bases: 12. The CDR3 is 16 residues long. Looked up from germline, CDR1 is SGHDN and CDR2 is FVKESK. The CDR3, as DNA: TGTGCCAGCAGCCCTCCTACAGCGGGAGTGGGTGATACGCAGTATTTT. Its protein is CASSPPTAGVGDTQYF.

The V gene is TRBV28, the J gene TRBJ1-1; 9 bases fit TRBD1. Germline V gene sequence: CDR1 MDHEN, CDR2 SYDVKM. Unmatched junction bases numbered 10, after V lost 7 bases and J lost 7 bases. The CDR3 loop spans 14 amino acids. CDR3 nucleotide sequence: TGTGCCAGCACCGCGGGACAGGGAAAATTTGAAGCTTTCTTT. It yields the protein CASTAGQGKFEAFF.

This chain uses TRBV4-1 with TRBJ1-1; D is uncertain. V was trimmed by 1 base and J by 4 bases, leaving 7 bases between them. The V gene's germline CDR1 is MGHRA and CDR2 YSYEKL. This CDR3 is 13 amino acids long. CDR3 loop: CASSQAPGTEAFF. The CDR3, as DNA: TGCGCCAGCAGCCAAGCCCCCGGCACTGAAGCTTTCTTT.

On this clone itself: The sample carries other DNA sequences with the same CDR3. The chain employs TRBV7-8 and TRBJ2-5, with 7 bases identical to TRBD2. The CDR3 is 15 residues long. Germline assignment: CDR1 SGHVS and CDR2 FQNEAQ. The J segment lost 4 bases and the V segment lost 5 bases, leaving 10 bases of the junction unmatched. CDR3 DNA: TGTGCCAGCAGCAGACTAGCAGGACCCCCAGAGACCCAGTACTTC. Its translation is CASSRLAGPPETQYF.

With respect to this clone: One junction end disagrees with the germline gene, perhaps due to a read error. The chain carries TRBV7-7 and TRBJ1-1, with a tentative D call TRBD1 (5 bases). Germline V CDR1 and CDR2: SSHAT, FNYEAQ (reference sequence). This CDR3 spans 14 amino acids. CDR3 sequence (DNA): TGTGCTAGCAGCCCGGGGGGTCTGAACACTGAAGCTTTCTTT. Translating it yields CASSPGGLNTEAFF.

The chain has TRBV28 and TRBJ1-1; possible D gene TRBD1, 5 bases. Trimming left V 6 bases short and J 1 base short, with 21 bases between. Germline V gives CDR1 MDHEN, CDR2 SYDVKM. This CDR3 region has 17 residues. Written as DNA, the CDR3 is TGTGCCAGCAGCCAACCCGACGACAGTTCATCGAACACTGAAGCTTTCTTT. It encodes CASSQPDDSSSNTEAFF.

The chain is built from TRBV6-5 and TRBJ2-7, with D possibly being TRBD1 (5 bases). The CDR3 is 13 amino acids. The V gene's germline CDR1 is MNHEY and CDR2 SVGAGI. V was cut by 8 bases and J by 6 bases, with 17 bases left in between. The CDR3 DNA follows: TGTGCCAGCCGCGTCCGGCCAGGGCTCGAGCAGTACTTC. Its protein product is CASRVRPGLEQYF.

The rearrangement uses TRBV10-3 and TRBJ1-2, with 7 bases identical to TRBD1. The J segment lost 2 bases and the V segment lost 6 bases, leaving 6 bases of the junction unmatched. The germline CDR1 and CDR2 sequences are ENHRY and SYGVKD. The CDR3 spans 14 residues. CDR3: CAISETGFNYGYTF. The CDR3 DNA is TGTGCCATCAGCGAGACAGGGTTCAACTATGGCTACACCTTC.

The chain is built from TRBV28 and TRBJ2-7; maybe TRBD2 (6 bases). V was cut by 2 bases and J by 0 bases, with 8 bases left in between. There are 14 residues in the CDR3. Germline V lookup: CDR1 MDHEN, CDR2 SYDVKM. The CDR3 DNA reads as TGTGCCAGCAGTTTACGGGGGATCTCCTACGAGCAGTACTTC. Its protein product is CASSLRGISYEQYF.

This clone was seen only once. V usage is TRBV7-8 and J usage is TRBJ2-1, with D tentatively TRBD1 (6 bases). The CDR3 runs to 16 residues. CDR1 is SGHVS and CDR2 is FQNEAQ in the germline V gene. The V end lost 3 bases, the J end lost 2 bases, and 14 bases lay between the germline ends. As DNA, the CDR3 is TGTGCCAGCAGCTTGAGGATGGGACAACCCTACAATGAGCAGTTCTTC. Encoded protein: CASSLRMGQPYNEQFF.

This clone was picked up a small number of times. The chain recombines TRBV27 with TRBJ2-1; possibly TRBD2 for D (6 bases). V was cut by 0 bases and J by 7 bases, with 16 bases left in between. CDR3 length: 16 amino acids. Germline V gene sequence: CDR1 MNHEY, CDR2 SMNVEV (reference sequence). The CDR3 spells CASSLSIRLGGNEQFF. CDR3 nucleotides: TGTGCCAGCAGTTTATCGATCAGACTAGGAGGGAATGAGCAGTTCTTC.

This sequence joins TRBV27 and TRBJ2-7, with 7 bases lining up with TRBD1. CDR1 is MNHEY, CDR2 SMNVEV, per germline (reference sequence). This CDR3 contains 16 residues. V shed 1 base and J 3 bases; nucleotides not matched to a gene: 9. The CDR3 DNA follows: TGTGCCAGCAGTTTATTAACAGGGGTGGGGAACTACGAGCAGTACTTC. Encoded protein: CASSLLTGVGNYEQYF.

V gene TRBV19 combines with J gene TRBJ1-2, with 7 bases fitting TRBD1. The CDR3 has 14 residues. After removal of 5 bases from V and 0 bases from J, the junction contained 3 bases not matched to a gene. In germline, CDR1 is LNHDA, CDR2 SQIVND (reference sequence). CDR3: CASSADRANYGYTF. The DNA for the CDR3 is TGTGCCAGTAGTGCAGACAGGGCTAACTATGGCTACACCTTC.

V usage is TRBV5-1 and J usage is TRBJ2-7; D is undetermined. Germline CDR1 and CDR2: SGHRS and YFSETQ. The CDR3 is 14 amino acids. Trimming took off 0 bases at V and 0 bases at J, with 7 bases between the two ends. CDR3 region: CASSLVASSYEQYF. The CDR3 coding sequence is TGCGCCAGCAGCTTGGTGGCCAGCTCCTACGAGCAGTACTTC.

CDR3 loop: CASRVQVPYF. CDR3 nucleotide sequence: TGTGCCAGCAGGGTACAGGTTCCGTACTTC. This chain joins TRBV27 and TRBJ2-7, with TRBD1 as a possible D gene (5 bases). V gave up 6 bases and J gave up 12 bases, with 12 bases separating them. Per germline, CDR1 MNHEY and CDR2 SMNVEV (reference sequence). This CDR3 is 10 amino acids long.

The V and J genes are TRBV19 and TRBJ2-1; D unclear. Trimming removed 5 bases from V and 3 bases from J, with 8 bases in between. CDR3 length: 13 residues. Per germline, CDR1 LNHDA and CDR2 SQIVND (reference sequence). The CDR3 protein is CASSPRSYNEQFF. In nucleotides, the CDR3 is TGTGCCAGTAGTCCTAGGAGCTACAATGAGCAGTTCTTC.

The chain recombines TRBV10-2 with TRBJ1-2; D might be TRBD1 (6 bases). Looked up from germline, CDR1 is WSHSY and CDR2 is SAAADI. V was clipped by 2 bases and J by 4 bases, with 11 bases between them. The CDR3 loop spans 14 amino acids. CDR3 in DNA: TGCGCCAGCAGTGAGCAGGGGCGAAGCTATGGCTACACCTTC. The encoded protein is CASSEQGRSYGYTF.

CDR3 sequence (DNA): TGTGCCAGCAGCTTCAACAGGGTATATAACACTGAAGCTTTCTTT. This sequence encodes CASSFNRVYNTEAFF. The chain is built from TRBV7-3 and TRBJ1-1, with D perhaps matching TRBD1 (6 bases). From germline, CDR1 is SGHTA and CDR2 FQGTGA. The CDR3 has 15 residues. Trimming shortened V by 3 bases and J by 2 bases, and 13 bases separated the two germline ends.

The rearrangement uses TRBV19 and TRBJ2-1; 8 nucleotides match TRBD2. The CDR3 spans 15 residues. Germline CDR1 is LNHDA and CDR2 is SQIVND (reference sequence). The junction had 9 bases not matched to a gene; V was cut back by 6 bases and J by 5 bases. This CDR3 is CASRLSTSGHNEQFF. CDR3 DNA sequence: TGTGCCAGTAGGCTCTCTACTAGCGGCCACAATGAGCAGTTCTTC.

The gene calls are TRBV10-3 and TRBJ1-1; D is unresolved. The V gene's germline CDR1 is ENHRY and CDR2 SYGVKD. V was cut by 2 bases and J by 3 bases, with 4 bases left in between. CDR3 length equals 12 residues. DNA of the CDR3: TGTGCCATCAGTGAGGGCTACACTGAAGCTTTCTTT. Protein: CAISEGYTEAFF.

V usage is TRBV4-1 and J usage is TRBJ1-3, with TRBD1 matching 9 bases. Germline values: CDR1 MGHRA, CDR2 YSYEKL. The CDR3 runs 15 residues. Trimming removed 0 bases from V and 6 bases from J; junction bases left unmatched: 3. CDR3 protein: CASSQDRQGVNTIYF. CDR3 nucleotides: TGCGCCAGCAGCCAAGATCGACAGGGGGTAAACACCATATATTTT.

This clone was detected only a few times. The chain combines TRBV2 with TRBJ1-5; D not certain. With 6 bases removed from V and 1 base from J, the gap between germline ends came to 10 bases. Germline values: CDR1 SNHLY, CDR2 FYNNEI. This CDR3 is 14 amino acids long. The CDR3 sequence: CASRLGLSNQPQHF. The DNA of the CDR3 is TGTGCCAGCAGGCTAGGCCTAAGCAATCAGCCCCAGCATTTT.

CDR3 loop: CASNRDRESTEAFF. As DNA, the CDR3 is TGTGCCAGCAACCGGGACAGGGAGTCCACTGAAGCTTTCTTT. The chain employs TRBV2 and TRBJ1-1, with 9 bases that match TRBD1. Trimming removed 7 bases from V and 4 bases from J; junction bases left unmatched: 7. CDR1 and CDR2 (germline): SNHLY, FYNNEI. The CDR3 runs to 14 residues.

The chain employs TRBV27 and TRBJ2-7; perhaps TRBD1 as D (6 bases). V shed 2 bases and J shed 3 bases, with 14 bases lying between them. The CDR3 runs 15 residues. CDR1 is MNHEY, CDR2 SMNVEV, per germline (reference sequence). Here the CDR3 reads CASSLRGIRDYEQYF. Written as DNA, the CDR3 is TGTGCCAGCAGTTTAAGGGGGATAAGGGACTACGAGCAGTACTTC.